The T cell receptor (beta chain) described here comes from a study of T-cell reconstitution after alpha-beta-depleted transplantation in children. This clonotype appeared a few times. The CDR3 runs 16 residues. J lost 0 bases, V lost 2 bases, and 3 bases had no gene match. CDR1 and CDR2 (germline): MNHEY, SVGAGI. Construction of the TCRbeta library involved unique molecular identifiers. TCRdb re-called the PCR reads with MiXCR, one entry per CDR3 protein. This sample has roughly 400,000 distinct CDR3 sequences, with roughly 22% found just once. This receptor was identified in a human donor who donated a stem cell graft to a child with acute myeloid leukemia. The V call is TRBV6-5, the J call TRBJ2-2; TRBD2 matches 7 bases. This specimen consisted of PBMCs from the stem cell graft donor, obtained from the stem cell graft. CDR3 coding DNA: TGTGCCAGCAGTTACGCGACTAGCACGAACACCGGGGAGCTGTTTTTT. Amino acids: CASSYATSTNTGELFF.